The 12 T cell receptor beta chains below all came from one sample that was sequenced in a study of cytomegalovirus exposure and HLA in healthy donors. Primers included in the PCR were 60 Vbeta and 13 Jbeta primers. Some clones are missing from TCRdb's copy, which holds only in-frame ones; the method was immunoSEQ multiplex PCR. The data hold some 240,000 clones, with around nine tenths observed a single time. Sequencing input: PBMCs. All receptors come from a girl aged 2-10 years in good health and CMV-seronegative.

The chain carries TRBV28 and TRBJ1-6, with 7 bases that match TRBD1. Per germline, CDR1 MDHEN and CDR2 SYDVKM. This CDR3 has 15 residues. V shed 6 bases, J shed 2 bases, and the junction held 4 bases outside the gene matches. The CDR3 reads CASRPDRAYNSPLHF. The CDR3 DNA reads as TGTGCCAGCAGACCCGACAGGGCCTATAATTCACCCCTCCACTTT.

This chain links TRBV30 with TRBJ1-1, with D maybe TRBD1 (5 bases). The V end was cut by 3 bases, the J end by 0 bases, with 11 bases between. This CDR3 has 14 residues. The germline CDR1 and CDR2 sequences are GTSNPN and SVGIG (reference sequence). CDR3 coding DNA: TGTGCCTGGAGAATCCAGGGCATGAACACTGAAGCTTTCTTT. It yields the protein CAWRIQGMNTEAFF.

This clone was detected once. This chain connects TRBV30 to TRBJ1-2; no clear D. This CDR3 comprises 14 residues. CDR1 GTSNPN and CDR2 SVGIG come from the germline V gene (reference sequence). The V end lost 1 base, the J end lost 2 bases, and 11 bases lay between the germline ends. The CDR3 DNA reads as TGTGCCTGGAGTGATAAGACGGAGAACTATGGCTACACCTTC. Translating it yields CAWSDKTENYGYTF.

CDR3 in amino acids: CASSQVFGSATDTQYF. The CDR3 DNA reads as TGTGCCAGCAGCCAAGTATTCGGTAGCGCGACAGATACGCAGTATTTT. The chain combines TRBV14 with TRBJ2-3, with D tentatively TRBD2 (5 bases). The CDR3 runs to 16 residues. Germline V gives CDR1 SGHDN, CDR2 FVKESK. V was shortened by 1 base and J by 3 bases, with 14 bases between the two germline ends.

The chain is built from TRBV18 and TRBJ2-3; a possible D gene is TRBD2 (5 bases). This CDR3 contains 15 residues. Trimming left V 4 bases short and J 0 bases short, with 11 bases between. In germline, CDR1 is KGHSH, CDR2 LQKENI. Written as DNA, the CDR3 is TGTGCCAGCTCACTAAATCCGGGAAGCACAGATACGCAGTATTTT. Protein product: CASSLNPGSTDTQYF. The complete variable domain, with remaining parts taken from reference TRBV18 and TRBJ2-3, reads NAGVMQNPRHLVRRRGQEARLRCSPMKGHSHVYWYRQLPEEGLKFMVYLQKENIIDESGMPKERFSAEFPKEGPSILRIQQVVRGDSAAYFCASSLNPGSTDTQYFGPGTRLTVL.

The CDR3 reads CASSWNRDGSYEQYF. For the CDR3, the DNA is TGTGCCAGCAGCTGGAACAGGGATGGCTCCTACGAGCAGTACTTC. V and J are TRBV5-4 and TRBJ2-7; tentatively, D is TRBD1 (6 bases). Trimming took 3 bases from V and 0 from J, leaving 13 bases between them. This CDR3 has 15 residues. Per germline, CDR1 SGHNT and CDR2 YYREEE (reference sequence).

J is TRBJ2-7 and V is TRBV27; D is perhaps TRBD1 (6 bases). From germline, CDR1 is MNHEY and CDR2 SMNVEV (reference sequence). The CDR3 runs to 17 residues. Trimming took 6 bases from V and 6 from J, leaving 27 bases between them. The DNA of the CDR3 is TGTGCCAGCAGCCTCCGCGGTGGCTCGGGCAGGGGAAGCGAGCAGTACTTC. Protein product: CASSLRGGSGRGSEQYF.

Only one count was recorded for this clone. The rearrangement links TRBV9 to TRBJ2-3; 12 positions agree with TRBD1. Germline assignment: CDR1 SGDLS and CDR2 YYNGEE. V dropped 1 base and J dropped 4; count of bases not matched to a gene: 10. This CDR3 comprises 18 residues. In DNA form, the CDR3 reads TGTGCCAGCAGCGTACCGGTAACCGGGACAGGGGGCCCAGATACGCAGTATTTT. The encoded protein is CASSVPVTGTGGPDTQYF.

This chain connects TRBV27 to TRBJ1-5; D gene uncertain. This CDR3 has 15 amino acids. Germline CDR1 reads MNHEY; CDR2 reads SMNVEV (reference sequence). V shed 1 base and J shed 4 bases, with 11 bases lying between them. The CDR3 reads CASSLLPAGNQPQHF. The CDR3 DNA follows: TGTGCCAGCAGTTTATTGCCGGCGGGAAATCAGCCCCAGCATTTT.

The CDR3 DNA reads TGCGCCAGCAGCCAAGAGATATTGACGGGGGGGCGAAATGAGCAGTTCTTC. Protein: CASSQEILTGGRNEQFF. This sequence joins TRBV4-1 and TRBJ2-1, with TRBD2 matching over 8 bases. The germline CDR1 and CDR2 sequences are MGHRA and YSYEKL. The V segment lost 0 bases and the J segment 7 bases; nucleotides outside the gene matches: 11. The CDR3 loop spans 17 amino acids.

The chain recombines TRBV19 with TRBJ1-1; the D gene is possibly TRBD1 (6 bases). With 4 bases removed from V and 1 base from J, the gap between germline ends came to 13 bases. CDR1 is LNHDA, CDR2 SQIVND, per germline (reference sequence). The length of the CDR3 is 15 residues. The CDR3 DNA follows: TGTGCCAGTAGTACCCGCCGGGACACGAACACTGAAGCTTTCTTT. Protein: CASSTRRDTNTEAFF.

This clone was detected only once. At one end the junction does not follow the germline gene, possibly because of a read error. This chain connects TRBV23-1 to TRBJ2-3; TRBD1 aligns across 8 bases. TRBV23-1 is marked as an open reading frame, function uncertain. This CDR3 comprises 11 residues. This CDR3 is CASSQGTGGTF. The CDR3 coding sequence is TGCGCCAGCAGTCAAGGGACAGGTGGGACCTTT.